This T cell receptor beta chain appears in the sequencing data of a study of radiotherapy plus CTLA-4 blockade in lung cancer. Sequencing used immunoSEQ multiplex PCR; TCRdb keeps in-frame clones, though not all of them. The sample lists tens of thousands of clones; around 75% were seen once. Germline V gene lookup returns CDR1 SSHAT and CDR2 FNYEAQ (reference sequence). This CDR3 comprises 15 residues. In regard to this clone: Relative to the germline gene, one junction end is altered; a read error may explain this.

Source: peripheral blood, taken from a patient treated with radiotherapy plus ipilimumab. This clonotype was obtained from a human donor with non-small cell lung cancer that progressed on radiotherapy plus ipilimumab. The V call is TRBV7-7, the J call TRBJ2-5; D is perhaps TRBD1 (6 bases). The J call could be wrong; TRBJ2-7 is a better fit for the DNA end. CDR3 region: CASSLGLGGSYEQYF. Written as DNA, the CDR3 is TGTGCTAGCAGCTTAGGATTAGGGGGCTCCTACGAGCAGTACTTC.